A single sample is the source of the 2 T cell receptor beta chains below, sequenced in a study of CD8 T cells in Susac syndrome. Random hexamers were used to reverse transcribe the RNA input (roughly 0.5 to 1 ug). TCRdb reprocessed the immunoSEQ multiplex PCR reads with MiXCR, giving one entry per CDR3 protein. The table shows about 190,000 distinct CDR3 sequences, with roughly 92% occurring only once. The material sequenced was CD4+ T cells from PBMCs. The receptors come from a human donor in good health.

V usage is TRBV10-3 and J usage is TRBJ1-1; the D gene is possibly TRBD1 (6 bases). The CDR3 spans 12 residues. V was clipped by 7 bases and J by 4 bases, with 10 bases between them. CDR1 ENHRY and CDR2 SYGVKD come from the germline V gene. For the CDR3, the DNA is TGTGCCATCAAGGACAGCTTCACTGAAGCTTTCTTT. Its protein is CAIKDSFTEAFF.

The gene calls are TRBV27 and TRBJ1-6; TRBD1 matches at 8 bases. This CDR3 has 18 residues. Germline assignment: CDR1 MNHEY and CDR2 SMNVEV (reference sequence). V lost 2 bases and J lost 2; bases outside the gene matches: 8. The CDR3 loop reads CASSLLAGGRTYNSPLHF. The CDR3 nucleotides read TGTGCCAGCAGTTTACTCGCAGGGGGCAGGACCTATAATTCACCCCTCCACTTT.